This TCR beta chain was captured in a study of memory CD4+ T cells and cytomegalovirus serostatus. As originally analysed: Out-of-frame sequences were removed, leaving a few million distinct TCRbeta sequences. Generated by immunoSEQ multiplex PCR, the TCRdb table keeps only in-frame clones and is missing some. The DNA was the basis for D and trimming; V, J and clone size are from that table. The table includes tens of thousands of clones, roughly four fifths detected once. V was clipped by 3 bases and J by 5 bases, with 4 bases between them. CDR3 length: 12 amino acids. Germline-derived CDR1 and CDR2 are WSHSY and SAAADI. Single viable CD3+CD4+CD8-CD45RO+ cells were sorted as the memory CD4+ T cells.

The sequence derives from an adult in good health and CMV-seronegative. What was sequenced was memory CD4+ T cells from blood. The chain couples TRBV10-2 to TRBJ2-2; D remains ambiguous. CDR3 region: CASSDWTGELFF. The CDR3 bases are TGCGCCAGCAGTGATTGGACCGGGGAGCTGTTTTTT.